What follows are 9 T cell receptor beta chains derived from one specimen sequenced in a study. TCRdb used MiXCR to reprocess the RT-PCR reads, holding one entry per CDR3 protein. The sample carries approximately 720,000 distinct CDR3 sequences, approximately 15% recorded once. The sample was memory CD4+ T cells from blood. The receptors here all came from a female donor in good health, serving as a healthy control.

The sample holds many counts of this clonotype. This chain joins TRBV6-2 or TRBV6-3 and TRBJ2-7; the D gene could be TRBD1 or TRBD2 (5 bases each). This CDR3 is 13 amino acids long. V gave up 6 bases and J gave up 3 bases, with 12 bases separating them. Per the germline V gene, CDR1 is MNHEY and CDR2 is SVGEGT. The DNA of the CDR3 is TGTGCCAGCAGCTGGGACGGATTCTACGAGCAGTACTTC. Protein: CASSWDGFYEQYF.

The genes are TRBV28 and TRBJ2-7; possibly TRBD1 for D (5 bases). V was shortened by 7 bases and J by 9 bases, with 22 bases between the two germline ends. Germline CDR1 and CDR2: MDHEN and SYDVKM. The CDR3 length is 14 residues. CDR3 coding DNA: TGTGCCAGCACTCCCGGGCAGGGTATATCTGTGCAGTACTTC. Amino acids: CASTPGQGISVQYF.

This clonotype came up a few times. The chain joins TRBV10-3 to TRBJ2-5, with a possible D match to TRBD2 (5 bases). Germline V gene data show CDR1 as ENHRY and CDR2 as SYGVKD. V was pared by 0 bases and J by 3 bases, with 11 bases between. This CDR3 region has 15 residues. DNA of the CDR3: TGTGCCATCAGTGAGTCTTCTAGCAGCGAAGAGACCCAGTACTTC. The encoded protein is CAISESSSSEETQYF.

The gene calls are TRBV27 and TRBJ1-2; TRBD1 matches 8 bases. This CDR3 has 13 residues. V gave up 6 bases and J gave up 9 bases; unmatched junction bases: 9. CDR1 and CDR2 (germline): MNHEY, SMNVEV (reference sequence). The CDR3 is CASRGRDRIRYTF. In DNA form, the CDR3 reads TGTGCCAGCAGGGGCCGGGACAGGATTCGCTACACCTTC.

The CDR3 region is CASSWTLYGYTF. Written as DNA, the CDR3 is TGTGCCAGCAGCTGGACTTTGTATGGCTACACCTTC. J is TRBJ1-2 and V is TRBV12-3 or TRBV12-4; no clear D gene. This CDR3 contains 12 residues. V shed 6 bases and J shed 5 bases, with 10 bases lying between them.

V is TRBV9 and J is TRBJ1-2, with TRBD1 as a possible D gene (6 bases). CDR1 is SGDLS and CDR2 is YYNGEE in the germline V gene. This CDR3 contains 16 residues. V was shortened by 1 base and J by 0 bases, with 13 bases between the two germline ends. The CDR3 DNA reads TGTGCCAGCAGCGTACAACGGACAGCTTCTAACTATGGCTACACCTTC. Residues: CASSVQRTASNYGYTF.

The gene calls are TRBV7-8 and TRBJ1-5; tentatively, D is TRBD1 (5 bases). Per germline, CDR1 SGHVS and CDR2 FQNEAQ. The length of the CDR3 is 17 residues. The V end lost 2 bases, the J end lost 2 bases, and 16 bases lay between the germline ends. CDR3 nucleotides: TGTGCCAGCAGCTTATGGCGGGGCGGGGCGGGCAATCAGCCCCAGCATTTT. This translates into CASSLWRGGAGNQPQHF.

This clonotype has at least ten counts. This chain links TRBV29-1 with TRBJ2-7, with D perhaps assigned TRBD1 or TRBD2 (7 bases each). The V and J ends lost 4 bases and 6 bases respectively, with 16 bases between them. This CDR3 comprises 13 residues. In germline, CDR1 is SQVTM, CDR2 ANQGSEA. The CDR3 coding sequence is TGCAGCGTTGCCCAGGGCAGGGGGGGCGAGCAGTACTTC. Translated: CSVAQGRGGEQYF.

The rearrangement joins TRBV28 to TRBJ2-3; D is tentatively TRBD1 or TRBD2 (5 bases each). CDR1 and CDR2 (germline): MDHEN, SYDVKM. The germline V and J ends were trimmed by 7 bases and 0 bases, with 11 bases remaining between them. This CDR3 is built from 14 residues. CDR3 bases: TGTGCCAGCACGGGGACGGATAGCACAGATACGCAGTATTTT. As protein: CASTGTDSTDTQYF.